One T cell receptor beta chain is described in this entry. The data derive from a study of blood T cell repertoires in COVID-19. The V and J ends lost 2 bases and 8 bases, in that order; junction bases with no gene match: 7. This CDR3 is 15 amino acids long. The germline gives CDR1 ENHRY, CDR2 SYGVKD. Sequencing used immunoSEQ multiplex PCR; TCRdb keeps in-frame clones, though not all of them. The sample yields over 150,000 clones, roughly 86% seen once. The TCR sequence derives from a man aged 35-49 years with active or convalescent COVID-19. Material: peripheral blood. The gene calls are TRBV10-3 and TRBJ2-1; 9 nucleotides line up with TRBD1. For the CDR3, the DNA is TGTGCCATCAGTGAGGACAGGGGGTTTACCGATGAGCAGTTCTTC. This translates into CAISEDRGFTDEQFF.